What follows are 24 T cell receptor beta chains derived from one specimen sequenced in a study of blood T cell repertoires in COVID-19. Sequencing was performed with immunoSEQ multiplex PCR; in TCRdb, only in-frame clones are kept and a portion is missing. The data hold 150,000 to 200,000 clones, with more than 75% observed a single time. Sequencing was done on a sample of peripheral blood. These receptor sequences come from a woman in her sixties or seventies with COVID-19, enrolled during active disease.

The V and J genes are TRBV28 and TRBJ1-2; weak D call: TRBD1 (6 bases). Deletions cut 6 bases from V and 8 bases from J, with 16 bases between. Germline CDR1 and CDR2: MDHEN and SYDVKM. There are 13 residues in the CDR3. The CDR3 bases are TGTGCCAGCAGGGCTCCACAGGGCGGAGGCTACACCTTC. Amino acids: CASRAPQGGGYTF.

The chain carries TRBV5-6 and TRBJ2-7; D remains ambiguous. Germline CDR1 is SGHDT and CDR2 is YYEEEE. Trimming removed 2 bases at V and 7 bases at J, with 10 bases between. This CDR3 has 12 residues. CDR3 residues: CASSLTGGEQYF. The CDR3 DNA reads TGTGCCAGCAGCTTAACTGGCGGAGAGCAGTACTTC.

V and J are TRBV5-1 and TRBJ2-5; the D gene is possibly TRBD1 (5 bases). Germline-derived CDR1 and CDR2 are SGHRS and YFSETQ. The CDR3 loop spans 15 amino acids. The ends were cut back, 0 bases at V and 2 bases at J, with 11 bases in the middle. This CDR3 is CASSLAQGVQETQYF. The CDR3 bases are TGCGCCAGCAGCTTGGCCCAGGGCGTACAAGAGACCCAGTACTTC.

V usage is TRBV12-3 or TRBV12-4 and J usage is TRBJ2-1; no clear D. The CDR3 spans 13 residues. V lost 5 bases and J 0 bases, leaving 5 bases between the germline ends. The CDR3 coding sequence is TGTGCCAGCAGTGCTAGCTCCTACAATGAGCAGTTCTTC. Its protein is CASSASSYNEQFF.

J is TRBJ2-7 and V is TRBV27, with TRBD1 matching 9 bases. J was trimmed by 3 bases and V by 6 bases; bases with no gene match: 6. CDR1 is MNHEY and CDR2 is SMNVEV in the germline V gene (reference sequence). There are 14 residues in the CDR3. The DNA of the CDR3 is TGTGCCAGCAGCTCGGACAGGGGTAACTACGAGCAGTACTTC. This gives the protein CASSSDRGNYEQYF.

V is TRBV27 and J is TRBJ2-3; 9 bases match TRBD2. Germline V lookup: CDR1 MNHEY, CDR2 SMNVEV (reference sequence). The CDR3 has 18 residues. Losses at the gene ends were 6 bases for V and 4 bases for J; bases not matched to a gene: 17. CDR3: CASSSSLGGRGWSDTQYF. In DNA form, the CDR3 reads TGTGCCAGCAGCTCCAGTCTTGGCGGGAGGGGTTGGTCAGATACGCAGTATTTT.

The rearrangement uses TRBV4-3 and TRBJ2-3; D is unclear. Trimming cost V 2 bases and J 6 bases, with 6 bases left between them. The CDR3 extends over 12 amino acids. Germline CDR1 LGHNA, CDR2 YSLEER. CDR3 loop: CASSQSMDTQYF. The CDR3 DNA reads TGCGCCAGCAGCCAATCTATGGATACGCAGTATTTT.

The V gene is TRBV4-1, the J gene TRBJ2-5; no firm D call. Trimming removed 0 bases from V and 5 bases from J, with 4 bases in between. This CDR3 is built from 12 residues. Germline V gives CDR1 MGHRA, CDR2 YSYEKL. The CDR3 sequence: CASSQDVETQYF. The CDR3 DNA reads TGCGCCAGCAGCCAAGACGTCGAGACCCAGTACTTC.

Only one count was recorded for this clone. The chain links TRBV9 to TRBJ2-7; 11 positions agree with TRBD2. The CDR3 totals 18 residues. CDR1 is SGDLS, CDR2 YYNGEE, per germline. Losses at the gene ends were 4 bases for V and 0 bases for J; bases not matched to a gene: 12. Here the CDR3 DNA reads TGTGCCAGCAGCCCCGGGACTAGCGGAGACCAAAGCTCCTACGAGCAGTACTTC. Its translation: CASSPGTSGDQSSYEQYF.

This clone occurred once. This chain links TRBV18 with TRBJ2-7; 9 nucleotides line up with TRBD1. Per germline, CDR1 KGHSH and CDR2 LQKENI. The CDR3 has 14 residues. The J segment lost 0 bases and the V segment lost 5 bases, leaving 2 bases of the junction unmatched. The CDR3 sequence: CASSGTGSSYEQYF. The CDR3 nucleotides are TGTGCCAGCTCAGGGACAGGGAGCTCCTACGAGCAGTACTTC.

The chain combines TRBV7-9 with TRBJ2-5; TRBD2 matches at 11 bases. Per the germline V gene, CDR1 is SEHNR and CDR2 is FQNEAQ (reference sequence). Trimming cost V 6 bases and J 2 bases; bases outside gene matches: 5. This CDR3 has 15 residues. For the CDR3, the DNA is TGTGCCAGCAGACGCACTAGCGGGGGTCAAGAGACCCAGTACTTC. Its protein product is CASRRTSGGQETQYF.

The chain links TRBV2 to TRBJ1-4; D ambiguous. Germline CDR1 SNHLY, CDR2 FYNNEI. V was shortened by 8 bases and J by 8 bases, with 18 bases between the two germline ends. CDR3 length: 14 residues. CDR3 loop: CASSRMGHQEKLFF. In nucleotides, the CDR3 is TGTGCCAGCTCCCGGATGGGCCACCAAGAAAAACTGTTTTTT.

V usage is TRBV5-6 and J usage is TRBJ1-1, with 7 nucleotides matching TRBD1. With 5 bases clipped from V and 4 bases from J, the junction kept 14 bases outside the gene matches. CDR1 and CDR2 from the germline V gene are SGHDT and YYEEEE. CDR3 length: 16 residues. The CDR3 is CASSSRTNRGATEAFF. The CDR3 DNA reads TGTGCCAGCAGTTCGAGGACTAACAGGGGTGCCACTGAAGCTTTCTTT.

The chain employs TRBV27 and TRBJ1-5, with D possibly being TRBD1 (6 bases). The germline V gene encodes CDR1 MNHEY and CDR2 SMNVEV (reference sequence). The V end was cut by 1 base, the J end by 5 bases, with 9 bases between. The CDR3 runs to 14 residues. CDR3 nucleotides: TGTGCCAGCAGTTTATTACAGGGAGATCAGCCCCAGCATTTT. Residues: CASSLLQGDQPQHF.

This sequence joins TRBV5-6 and TRBJ2-7, with 7 bases identical to TRBD2. Germline lookup yields CDR1 SGHDT and CDR2 YYEEEE. Trimming at V came to 4 bases and at J to 4 bases, leaving 17 bases not matched to a gene. The CDR3 length is 17 residues. CDR3 region: CASSPGRGLRIVYEQYF. CDR3 DNA: TGTGCCAGCAGCCCGGGGAGGGGCTTAAGGATCGTGTACGAGCAGTACTTC. Full variable domain (outside the CDR3, taken from reference TRBV5-6 and TRBJ2-7): DAGVTQSPTHLIKTRGQQVTLRCSPKSGHDTVSWYQQALGQGPQFIFQYYEEEERQRGNFPDRFSGHQFPNYSSELNVNALLLGDSALYLCASSPGRGLRIVYEQYFGPGTRLTVT.

This rearrangement joins TRBV19 to TRBJ1-6; D is unclear. The CDR3 runs to 15 residues. The germline CDR1 and CDR2 sequences are LNHDA and SQIVND (reference sequence). Trimming left V 3 bases short and J 4 bases short, with 10 bases between. The CDR3: CASSIGTAYNSPLHF. The CDR3 region has the DNA TGTGCCAGTAGTATTGGAACAGCTTATAATTCACCCCTCCACTTT.

V gene TRBV19 combines with J gene TRBJ2-7; 14 nucleotides line up with TRBD2. This CDR3 has 16 amino acids. V lost 5 bases to trimming and J lost 2 bases; unmatched junction nucleotides: 5. CDR1 and CDR2 from the germline V gene are LNHDA and SQIVND (reference sequence). This chain's CDR3 is CASSSSTSGRAYEQYF. DNA of the CDR3: TGTGCCAGTAGTTCATCGACTAGCGGGAGGGCCTACGAGCAGTACTTC. Looking up the rest from reference TRBV19 and TRBJ2-7 gives the full variable domain: DGGITQSPKYLFRKEGQNVTLSCEQNLNHDAMYWYRQDPGQGLRLIYYSQIVNDFQKGDIAEGYSVSREKKESFPLTVTSAQKNPTAFYLCASSSSTSGRAYEQYFGPGTRLTVT.

V usage is TRBV11-3 and J usage is TRBJ2-2, with no clear D. V dropped 3 bases and J dropped 1 base, with 9 bases sitting between them. The germline CDR1 and CDR2 sequences are SGHNT and YENEEA. The CDR3 runs to 15 residues. The CDR3 loop is CASSFFAENTGELFF. In nucleotides, the CDR3 is TGTGCCAGCAGCTTTTTCGCAGAGAACACCGGGGAGCTGTTTTTT.

The chain carries TRBV5-8 and TRBJ1-4; D is ambiguous. The CDR3 consists of 15 residues. Germline CDR1 is SGHTS and CDR2 is YDEGEE. V was trimmed by 0 bases and J by 5 bases, leaving 11 bases between them. DNA for the CDR3: TGTGCCAGCAGCTTGGTCGGTCCCGGGAATGAAAAACTGTTTTTT. It yields the protein CASSLVGPGNEKLFF.

The gene calls are TRBV5-1 and TRBJ1-1; TRBD1 might be the D (6 bases). Germline V CDR1 and CDR2: SGHRS, YFSETQ. This CDR3 is built from 15 residues. Deletions cut 0 bases from V and 0 bases from J, with 9 bases between. CDR3 coding DNA: TGCGCCAGCAGCTTGGGGACAGACATGAACACTGAAGCTTTCTTT. It encodes CASSLGTDMNTEAFF.

This clone was detected once. V gene TRBV5-1 combines with J gene TRBJ2-1; D might be TRBD1 (6 bases). From germline, CDR1 is SGHRS and CDR2 YFSETQ. Trimming removed 1 base from V and 9 bases from J, with 17 bases in between. The CDR3 extends over 15 amino acids. The CDR3 loop is CASSLYTTGSSEQFF. The CDR3 DNA reads as TGCGCCAGCAGCTTGTACACGACAGGATCCAGTGAGCAGTTCTTC.

This chain uses TRBV3-1 (or the pseudogene TRBV3-2) with TRBJ2-1; 11 nucleotides align to TRBD2. Losses at the gene ends were 0 bases for V and 6 bases for J; bases not matched to a gene: 10. This CDR3 comprises 18 residues. The germline gives CDR1 LGHDT, CDR2 YNNKEL (reference sequence). In DNA, the CDR3 is TGTGCCAGCAGCCAAGAACGTCTAGCGGGAGGTTCTATCAATGAGCAGTTCTTC. Amino acids: CASSQERLAGGSINEQFF.

The chain carries TRBV27 and TRBJ2-7, with 8 bases matching TRBD1. Germline V gene data show CDR1 as MNHEY and CDR2 as SMNVEV (reference sequence). V was clipped by 5 bases and J by 0 bases; unmatched bases: 6. The CDR3 contains 15 residues. The CDR3, as DNA: TGTGCCAGCAGTCCTGGGACAGGACTCTCCTACGAGCAGTACTTC. Protein product: CASSPGTGLSYEQYF.

With regard to this clone: One end of the junction fails to match germline, which may point to a read error. The V call is TRBV20-1, the J call TRBJ2-7, with TRBD1 identical over 10 bases. CDR3 length: 11 residues. Germline loops: CDR1 DFQATT, CDR2 SNEGSKA (reference sequence). CDR3 nucleotides: TGCAGTGCTAGTTACGGGACAGGGGTGTTCTTC. Protein: CSASYGTGVFF.